The rows below give T cell receptor beta chains drawn from one sample of a study of Graves' ophthalmopathy and Graves' hyperthyroidism. TCRdb reprocessed the multiplex PCR reads via MiXCR and lists one record per CDR3 protein. The sample records over 450,000 distinct CDR3 sequences, about 15% being singletons. The sequencing input was blood. These receptors originate from a woman aged 25-40 years with Graves' ophthalmopathy. The conserved cysteine and the conserved F or W are not part of the CDR3 here. Fields, in order: D gene, V gene, J gene, CDR3 protein. D genes are given only for firm matches.

-	TRBV20-1	TRBJ2-5	SERAPNAETQY
TRBD1	TRBV6-1	TRBJ1-5	ASRRTTGGIGQPQH
-	TRBV24-1	TRBJ1-2	ATSDFEDSYGYT
TRBD2	TRBV5-1	TRBJ2-7	ASSLSSGGLSGEQY
-	TRBV29-1	TRBJ1-2	SANRGVSYT
-	TRBV7-2	TRBJ1-1	ASSLASWGVVGTEAF
TRBD1	TRBV12-3/TRBV12-4	TRBJ1-2	ASSVQGYYGYT
TRBD1	TRBV18	TRBJ1-1	ASSPQWGQGNTEAF
-	TRBV6-1	TRBJ2-7	ASTYSGTGKYEQY
TRBD1	TRBV6-1	TRBJ1-1	ASRTTGTAEAF
TRBD1	TRBV11-2	TRBJ1-6	ASSLDPTGGGSPLH